The 19 T cell receptor beta chains in this list originate from one sample, sequenced in a study of cytomegalovirus exposure and HLA in healthy donors. PCR involved 60 Vbeta and 13 Jbeta primers. This table comes from immunoSEQ multiplex PCR, and its TCRdb copy is limited to in-frame clones, with some not included. The data hold approximately 280,000 clones, with 75% to 90% observed a single time. The specimen was PBMCs. Source of these receptors: a man in his forties in good health and CMV-seropositive.

CDR3 in DNA: TGCGCCAGCGGCGGGGCTAGCACAGATACGCAGTATTTT. It codes for CASGGASTDTQYF. The V gene is TRBV5-1, the J gene TRBJ2-3, with TRBD2 as a possible D gene (6 bases). The germline CDR1 and CDR2 sequences are SGHRS and YFSETQ. V was pared by 7 bases and J by 0 bases, with 9 bases between. This CDR3 has 13 residues.

The chain uses TRBV7-2 and TRBJ2-2; 7 bases are a match to TRBD2. Germline V gene lookup returns CDR1 SGHTA and CDR2 FQGNSA. The CDR3 covers 15 residues. J gave up 0 bases and V 2 bases, and 0 bases lay outside the gene matches. CDR3 amino acids: CASSLLAANTGELFF. Here the CDR3 DNA reads TGTGCCAGCAGCTTACTAGCGGCGAACACCGGGGAGCTGTTTTTT.

This chain connects TRBV4-3 to TRBJ1-2; 10 nucleotides line up with TRBD1. The J segment lost 4 bases and the V segment lost 4 bases, leaving 12 bases of the junction unmatched. The germline V gene encodes CDR1 LGHNA and CDR2 YSLEER. This CDR3 has 17 amino acids. CDR3 nucleotide sequence: TGCGCCAGCAGCCCCAGCAGACAGGGGGCACTACTCTATGGCTACACCTTC. Protein sequence: CASSPSRQGALLYGYTF.

The chain is built from TRBV19 and TRBJ1-2; perhaps TRBD1 as D (6 bases). Looked up from germline, CDR1 is LNHDA and CDR2 is SQIVND (reference sequence). The CDR3 has 12 residues. V lost 6 bases, J lost 4 bases, and 9 bases lay in between. The CDR3 here is CASRETGYGYTF. Here the CDR3 DNA reads TGTGCCAGTAGAGAGACAGGCTATGGCTACACCTTC.

This chain links TRBV6-5 with TRBJ1-5, with D possibly being TRBD1 (5 bases). The germline V and J ends were trimmed by 5 bases and 4 bases, with 15 bases remaining between them. From germline, CDR1 is MNHEY and CDR2 SVGAGI. CDR3 length: 15 amino acids. The CDR3, as DNA: TGTGCCAGCAGTAAGGGGACTGACCTAAATCAGCCCCAGCATTTT. This encodes CASSKGTDLNQPQHF.

The chain combines TRBV30 with TRBJ2-7, with 9 bases identical to TRBD2. Germline trimming cut 1 base from V and 4 bases from J; bases unmatched to any gene: 2. This CDR3 region has 13 residues. Looked up from germline, CDR1 is GTSNPN and CDR2 is SVGIG (reference sequence). The DNA of the CDR3 is TGTGCCTGGAGTGGGCTAGCGGGATACGAGCAGTACTTC. Translating gives CAWSGLAGYEQYF.

Here the CDR3 reads CASSRSTGGASEQYF. DNA of the CDR3: TGTGCCAGCAGCCGATCGACAGGGGGCGCTTCCGAGCAGTACTTC. This sequence joins TRBV6-5 and TRBJ2-7, with 10 nucleotides matching TRBD1. V gave up 6 bases and J gave up 6 bases; unmatched junction bases: 11. This CDR3 is 15 amino acids long. Germline CDR1 is MNHEY and CDR2 is SVGAGI.

V is TRBV18 and J is TRBJ2-6; tentative D call: TRBD1 (6 bases). Germline assignment: CDR1 KGHSH and CDR2 LQKENI. The CDR3 runs 18 residues. The V end was cut by 3 bases, the J end by 2 bases, with 17 bases between. The CDR3 coding sequence is TGTGCCAGCTCACCCCGGACAGCGATAAAGGCTGGGGCCAACGTCCTGACTTTC. It encodes CASSPRTAIKAGANVLTF.

This chain connects TRBV28 to TRBJ2-7; 11 bases are shared with TRBD1. CDR1 and CDR2 (germline): MDHEN, SYDVKM. The CDR3 runs 15 residues. Trimming removed 0 bases from V and 3 bases from J; junction bases left unmatched: 1. The CDR3 nucleotides are TGTGCCAGCAGTTTATGGGACAGGGGGCTCTACGAGCAGTACTTC. Its translation is CASSLWDRGLYEQYF.

The J gene is TRBJ2-7, the V gene TRBV5-1, with 7 bases matching TRBD2. The trim removed 2 bases at V and 0 bases at J, leaving 2 bases unmatched. CDR1 SGHRS and CDR2 YFSETQ come from the germline V gene. This CDR3 is 14 amino acids long. CDR3 in amino acids: CASSFAGASYEQYF. DNA for the CDR3: TGCGCCAGCAGCTTCGCGGGAGCCTCCTACGAGCAGTACTTC.

This clone has just one count. The sample holds other DNA sequences that translate to the same CDR3. The rearrangement joins TRBV11-2 to TRBJ2-1, with 7 bases fitting TRBD1. The CDR3 covers 13 residues. Germline CDR1 and CDR2: SGHAT and FQNNGV. The junction had 0 bases not matched to a gene; V was cut back by 3 bases and J by 4 bases. The CDR3: CASSLDRYNEQFF. The CDR3 DNA sequence: TGTGCCAGCAGCTTGGACAGGTACAATGAGCAGTTCTTC.

This clone appeared many times. The chain employs TRBV6-4 and TRBJ2-1; TRBD2 agrees at 7 bases. The germline V gene encodes CDR1 MRHNA and CDR2 SNTAGT. Trimming cost V 0 bases and J 2 bases; bases outside gene matches: 1. CDR3 length: 15 amino acids. As DNA, the CDR3 is TGTGCCAGCAGTGACTCCAGCGGGGCCTACAATGAGCAGTTCTTC. It specifies CASSDSSGAYNEQFF.

This chain uses TRBV15 with TRBJ2-4; 8 nucleotides agree with TRBD1. The CDR3 consists of 17 residues. V shed 1 base and J 7 bases; nucleotides not matched to a gene: 12. Germline lookup yields CDR1 LNHNV and CDR2 YYDKDF (reference sequence). DNA for the CDR3: TGTGCCACCAGCAGAGGTTCTGGACAGGGATTGGGTAACATTCAGTACTTC. This translates into CATSRGSGQGLGNIQYF.

The V gene is TRBV21-1, the J gene TRBJ2-5; the table's D call, TRBD2, has no DNA check behind it. TRBV21-1 is an annotated pseudogene. The CDR3 consists of 16 residues. CDR3 amino acids: CASSGRGTRQAETQYF. CDR3 bases: TGTGCCAGCAGCGGTAGGGGGACTAGACAGGCCGAGACCCAGTACTTC.

The J gene is TRBJ1-2, the V gene TRBV9, with D hard to call. The V end was cut by 0 bases, the J end by 3 bases, with 6 bases between. The CDR3 spans 13 residues. Germline values: CDR1 SGDLS, CDR2 YYNGEE. This CDR3 reads CASSVDRDYGYTF. The CDR3 bases are TGTGCCAGCAGCGTAGACCGGGACTATGGCTACACCTTC. Combining the CDR3 with reference TRBV9 and TRBJ1-2 gives the whole variable domain DSGVTQTPKHLITATGQRVTLRCSPRSGDLSVYWYQQSLDQGLQFLIQYYNGEERAKGNILERFSAQQFPDLHSELNLSSLELGDSALYFCASSVDRDYGYTFGSGTRLTVV.

This chain joins TRBV9 and TRBJ2-1; TRBD2 matches 13 bases. The CDR3 consists of 15 residues. After removal of 4 bases from V and 7 bases from J, the junction contained 5 bases not matched to a gene. Germline values: CDR1 SGDLS, CDR2 YYNGEE. The CDR3: CASSLTSGRWNEQFF. CDR3 sequence (DNA): TGTGCCAGCAGCCTGACTAGCGGGAGGTGGAATGAGCAGTTCTTC.

This sequence joins TRBV28 and TRBJ1-2; D remains ambiguous. This CDR3 has 14 amino acids. The germline V and J ends were trimmed by 5 bases and 4 bases, with 14 bases remaining between them. Germline V gene data show CDR1 as MDHEN and CDR2 as SYDVKM. The CDR3 coding sequence is TGTGCCAGCAGTGGATCACAGTACATCTATGGCTACACCTTC. It specifies CASSGSQYIYGYTF.

This rearrangement joins TRBV28 to TRBJ2-1; D gene unclear. Germline CDR1 MDHEN, CDR2 SYDVKM. CDR3 length: 16 amino acids. V lost 1 base and J 0 bases, leaving 10 bases between the germline ends. The CDR3 DNA sequence: TGTGCCAGCAGTTTATTTCTATCGGGCTCCTACAATGAGCAGTTCTTC. Translating it yields CASSLFLSGSYNEQFF.

The chain uses TRBV27 and TRBJ2-7; 13 nucleotides agree with TRBD2. CDR1 and CDR2 (germline): MNHEY, SMNVEV (reference sequence). The CDR3 runs 15 residues. V trimming: 5 bases; J trimming: 4 bases; junction bases outside the gene matches: 5. The CDR3 nucleotides read TGTGCCAGCAGTAGGACTAGCGGGAGTGGGTACGAGCAGTACTTC. Translating it yields CASSRTSGSGYEQYF.